These T cell receptor beta chains were read from a single sample in a study of chemoradiotherapy in HPV16-positive cancers. Profiled with immunoSEQ multiplex PCR; TCRdb holds only in-frame clones, not every one. The table lists about 12,000 clones, 89% of them singletons, with about a fifth in the top ten. The source material was blood, sampled from a patient who underwent chemoradiotherapy. Receptor source: a human donor with HPV-associated anogenital cancer. Each CDR3 is given with its conserved first and last residue. Each record gives: D gene, clone size, J gene, V gene, CDR3 protein, CDR3 DNA. The D gene is left open where the match is weak. A row's size may be missing; if present it is once, few, many or a size class.

. few TRBJ1-2 TRBV6-5 CASSYSNNYGYTF TGTGCCAGCAGTTACTCCAACAACTATGGCTACACCTTC
. . TRBJ1-2 TRBV6-5 CASSPEGGLYGYTF TGTGCCAGCAGTCCCGAGGGTGGGCTCTATGGCTACACCTTC
. . TRBJ2-7 TRBV4-2 CASSQDMTEQYF TGTGCCAGCAGCCAAGATATGACCGAGCAGTACTTC
. . TRBJ2-5 TRBV20-1 CSASVGPRDF TGCAGTGCTAGTGTGGGACCCAGAGACTTC
TRBD2 few TRBJ2-3 TRBV27 CASRKRETSTDTQYF TGTGCCAGCAGAAAGCGGGAGACGTCCACAGATACGCAGTATTTT
. few TRBJ1-1 TRBV6-1 CASSERSHSAPEAFF TGTGCCAGCAGTGAAAGGTCCCATAGCGCGCCTGAAGCTTTCTTT
. . TRBJ2-6 TRBV4-1 CASSQDPGVANVLTF TGCGCCAGCAGCCAAGATCCCGGAGTGGCCAACGTCCTGACTTTC
TRBD2 once TRBJ2-1 TRBV5-4 CASSRGVGSNEQFF TGTGCCAGCAGCCGGGGGGTCGGGTCCAATGAGCAGTTCTTC
TRBD1 once TRBJ2-5 TRBV7-3 CASSPGQGAGETQYF TGTGCCAGCAGCCCCGGACAGGGGGCTGGAGAGACCCAGTACTTC
. . TRBJ2-3 TRBV19 CASSIGQGGDTQYF TGTGCCAGTAGTATCGGGCAGGGCGGGGATACGCAGTATTTT
. once TRBJ1-2 TRBV28 CASSLNRYGYTF TGTGCCAGCAGTTTAAACCGCTATGGCTACACCTTC
. once TRBJ1-2 TRBV4-2 CASSHGQTPGYTF TGTGCCAGCAGCCACGGGCAGACCCCCGGCTACACCTTC
. . TRBJ2-7 TRBV19 CASSIALQYEQYF TGTGCCAGTAGTATTGCCCTACAGTACGAGCAGTACTTC
. . TRBJ1-2 TRBV11-3 CASSLDRGYGYTF TGTGCCAGCAGCTTAGACCGCGGTTATGGCTACACCTTC
TRBD1 . TRBJ2-4 TRBV7-8 CASSYDRDKNIQYF TGTGCCAGCAGCTACGACAGGGACAAAAACATTCAGTACTTC
. . TRBJ2-3 TRBV13 CASSPRGTDTQYF TGTGCCAGCAGCCCCAGGGGCACAGATACGCAGTATTTT
TRBD1 . TRBJ2-7 TRBV5-4 CASSLKAGGHEQYF TGTGCCAGCAGCTTGAAGGCAGGGGGCCACGAGCAGTACTTC
. . TRBJ2-1 TRBV2 CASSEQVYNEQFF TGTGCCAGCAGTGAACAGGTATACAATGAGCAGTTCTTC
. . TRBJ1-1 TRBV6-5 CASSSFGANTEAFF TGTGCCAGCAGTTCCTTTGGGGCGAACACTGAAGCTTTCTTT
. . TRBJ2-2 TRBV7-9 CASSLGTPLAGELFF TGTGCCAGCAGCCTCGGGACTCCTCTCGCCGGGGAGCTGTTTTTT
. . TRBJ2-3 TRBV11-3 CASSFGSRDTQYF TGTGCCAGCAGCTTTGGATCGAGGGATACGCAGTATTTT
. once TRBJ1-5 TRBV10-3 CAISEGWVQPQHF TGTGCCATCAGTGAGGGGTGGGTTCAGCCCCAGCATTTT
. . TRBJ2-5 TRBV18 CASSLGTQQETQYF TGTGCCAGCTCGCTCGGGACTCAACAAGAGACCCAGTACTTC
. . TRBJ2-2 TRBV7-2 CASSGRLGGGELFF TGTGCCAGCAGCGGCCGACTAGGCGGCGGGGAGCTGTTTTTT
. . TRBJ1-1 TRBV7-3 CASSNLSRGFTEAFF TGTGCCAGCAGCAACCTGAGCAGGGGATTCACTGAAGCTTTCTTT
. . TRBJ2-1 TRBV4-2 CASSQALDYISYNEQFF TGTGCCAGCAGCCAAGCTCTCGACTATATCTCCTACAATGAGCAGTTCTTC
TRBD1 . TRBJ1-1 TRBV9 CASSPQGASAEAFF TGTGCCAGCAGCCCACAGGGGGCGAGTGCTGAAGCTTTCTTT
TRBD1 . TRBJ1-1 TRBV5-5 CASSFNPGQMNTEAFF TGTGCCAGCAGCTTCAATCCGGGACAGATGAACACTGAAGCTTTCTTT
TRBD2 . TRBJ2-2 TRBV11-2 CASRRPGLATGELFF TGTGCCAGCAGGAGACCGGGACTAGCGACCGGGGAGCTGTTTTTT
. . TRBJ1-1 TRBV5-3 CARSSMWTEAFF TGTGCCAGAAGCTCCATGTGGACTGAAGCTTTCTTT
. . TRBJ1-1 TRBV16 CASSQSGNTEAFF TGTGCCAGCAGCCAAAGCGGGAACACTGAAGCTTTCTTT